This record looks at one TCR beta chain sequence and its context. Researchers took RNA transcripts and amplified the TCR beta CDR3 regions from them. HTBI primers were used for first-round RT-PCR of the TCR CDR3. TCRdb reanalysed the multiplex PCR reads using MiXCR and keeps one entry per CDR3 protein. The profile shows 300,000 to 450,000 distinct CDR3 sequences, 11% to 15% of them singletons. The source of the sample is a study of T cells in Graves' hyperthyroidism and ophthalmopathy. Losses at the gene ends were 4 bases for V and 5 bases for J; bases not matched to a gene: 11. Per the germline V gene, CDR1 is SGHRS and CDR2 is YFSETQ. This CDR3 spans 15 amino acids.

This TCR derives from a woman in her fifties or sixties with Graves' hyperthyroidism. Sequencing was performed on blood. The chain links TRBV5-1 to TRBJ2-7; 8 nucleotides line up with TRBD1. DNA for the CDR3: TGCGCCAGCAGCCCCGGTGCGACAGGGGTACACGAGCAGTACTTC. It specifies CASSPGATGVHEQYF.